A single T cell receptor beta chain is shown here with its context. Its antigen remains unidentified. Germline V gene sequence: CDR1 SGHNT, CDR2 YYREEE (reference sequence). V lost 2 bases, J lost 8 bases, and 7 bases stayed unmatched. The CDR3 sequence is 14 residues long. Expressed TCRB transcripts got sequenced, as all isolated RNA was reverse transcribed. Method: immunoSEQ multiplex PCR; TCRdb's copy keeps in-frame clones and lacks some. The profile shows a few hundred thousand clones, around a quarter of them singletons. One heparinised blood draw, averaging roughly 110 mL, came from each donor. CD4+ naive, central memory, regulatory and stem cell-like memory subsets were isolated by sorting on CD45RO/CCR7/CD25/CD127/CD95/CD27. This sample stems from a study of beta chain features in type 1 diabetes. General study points: Sequencing the cDNA could make cells with high TCR expression show up more than they should. Comparison showed that naive, central memory and Treg TCRB repertoires appeared more similar among patients than among healthy donors.

The clonotype was recovered from a man in his thirties or forties in good health. Sample: central memory CD4+ T cells from blood. The rearrangement links TRBV5-4 to TRBJ2-1, with 7 bases aligning to TRBD1. The CDR3 nucleotides read TGTGCCAGCAGCTTACAGGGGATGGCGGATGAGCAGTTCTTC. This encodes CASSLQGMADEQFF.